Each of the 21 T cell receptor beta chains below was sequenced from the same sample in a study of sequential checkpoint blockade in melanoma. The assay was immunoSEQ multiplex PCR, and TCRdb's table has in-frame clones only and misses some. The sample records about 40,000 clones, 86% being singletons. The treatment was: randomized to nivolumab then ipilimumab (arm A) or the reverse (arm B). The sequencing here drew on CD8+ T cells sorted from blood (inferred from file names), taken from a patient given nivolumab and ipilimumab in sequence. All receptors derive from a human donor with melanoma.

The chain recombines TRBV5-1 with TRBJ2-1, with a tentative D call TRBD2 (5 bases). V was cut by 4 bases and J by 4 bases, with 15 bases left in between. Germline CDR1 reads SGHRS; CDR2 reads YFSETQ. The CDR3 contains 15 residues. The CDR3 region has the DNA TGCGCCAGCAGCGGGTTTCAGGACTCTTACAATGAGCAGTTCTTC. This sequence encodes CASSGFQDSYNEQFF. Complete variable domain (other parts from reference TRBV5-1 and TRBJ2-1): KAGVTQTPRYLIKTRGQQVTLSCSPISGHRSVSWYQQTPGQGLQFLFEYFSETQRNKGNFPGRFSGRQFSNSRSEMNVSTLELGDSALYLCASSGFQDSYNEQFFGPGTRLTVL.

V and J are TRBV2 and TRBJ1-2; 11 bases agree with TRBD1. The CDR3 is made up of 17 amino acids. Germline V gene data show CDR1 as SNHLY and CDR2 as FYNNEI. The trim removed 4 bases at V and 3 bases at J, leaving 10 bases unmatched. The CDR3 loop is CASSGLWTGGDDYGYTF. The CDR3 DNA reads as TGTGCCAGCAGTGGACTTTGGACAGGGGGCGATGACTATGGCTACACCTTC.

The chain uses TRBV7-6 and TRBJ2-3; D remains ambiguous. This CDR3 has 17 amino acids. Germline V gene lookup returns CDR1 SGHVS and CDR2 FNYEAQ. The V and J ends lost 1 base and 0 bases respectively, with 14 bases between them. The DNA of the CDR3 is TGTGCCAGCAGCTTAGACATCGCCCAGGCTAGCACAGATACGCAGTATTTT. This encodes CASSLDIAQASTDTQYF.

The chain recombines TRBV5-5 with TRBJ1-6; D is ambiguous. Germline values: CDR1 SGHKS, CDR2 YYEKEE (reference sequence). CDR3 length equals 13 residues. Trimming stripped 3 bases from V and 10 bases from J, with 11 bases between. The chain's CDR3 is CASSYEGGSPLHF. CDR3 in DNA: TGTGCCAGCAGCTACGAGGGTGGCTCACCCCTCCACTTT.

The J gene is TRBJ2-1, the V gene TRBV29-1; 9 bases match TRBD2. V dropped 3 bases and J dropped 5; count of bases not matched to a gene: 11. The V gene's germline CDR1 is SQVTM and CDR2 ANQGSEA. There are 16 residues in the CDR3. CDR3 DNA sequence: TGCAGCGTTGAGGGTGGAACGGGACTAGCCGACAATGAGCAGTTCTTC. It codes for CSVEGGTGLADNEQFF.

The sample holds one count of this clone. The CDR3 coding sequence is TGTGCCAGCAGTTCCCTAGGGGAGGGCCTCACCGGGGAGCTGTTTTTT. This encodes CASSSLGEGLTGELFF. This rearrangement joins TRBV27 to TRBJ2-2, with 7 bases identical to TRBD2. Germline trimming cut 4 bases from V and 4 bases from J; bases unmatched to any gene: 9. CDR1 MNHEY and CDR2 SMNVEV come from the germline V gene (reference sequence). The CDR3 totals 16 residues.

The chain couples TRBV4-1 to TRBJ1-2, with D hard to call. The CDR3 contains 13 residues. Trimming took off 4 bases at V and 2 bases at J, with 8 bases between the two ends. Per the germline V gene, CDR1 is MGHRA and CDR2 is YSYEKL. The CDR3 DNA is TGCGCCAGCAGCCTCAGGCCCAACTATGGCTACACCTTC. This sequence encodes CASSLRPNYGYTF.

J is TRBJ2-7 and V is TRBV2; TRBD2 aligns across 9 bases. The CDR3 sequence is 12 residues long. V lost 11 bases and J lost 6; bases outside the gene matches: 8. Germline V gene data show CDR1 as SNHLY and CDR2 as FYNNEI. In nucleotides, the CDR3 is TGTGCCTCGTTAGCGGGAGACCCCGAGCAGTACTTC. It encodes CASLAGDPEQYF.

J is TRBJ2-7 and V is TRBV7-2; a possible D gene is TRBD1 (6 bases). V shed 2 bases and J shed 6 bases, with 14 bases lying between them. The CDR3 sequence is 14 residues long. The germline gives CDR1 SGHTA, CDR2 FQGNSA. CDR3 sequence (DNA): TGTGCCAGCAGCTTATCGGCAGGGGCAGCCGAGCAGTACGTC. This translates into CASSLSAGAAEQYV.

V gene TRBV4-1 combines with J gene TRBJ2-1, with 9 positions matching TRBD1. The CDR3 runs 15 residues. V trimming: 1 base; J trimming: 9 bases; junction bases outside the gene matches: 7. Germline-derived CDR1 and CDR2 are MGHRA and YSYEKL. CDR3 DNA sequence: TGCGCCAGCAGCCAAGCTCGGGACAGGGCGCGTGAGCAGTTCTTC. It encodes CASSQARDRAREQFF.

The rearrangement joins TRBV15 to TRBJ1-5; TRBD1 is a possible D gene (5 bases). The germline V gene encodes CDR1 LNHNV and CDR2 YYDKDF (reference sequence). The CDR3 totals 15 residues. V was trimmed by 1 base and J by 4 bases, leaving 11 bases between them. CDR3 protein: CATSRVQGGNQPQHF. CDR3 bases: TGTGCCACCAGCAGAGTCCAGGGAGGGAATCAGCCCCAGCATTTT.

This clone has only a few counts. The V and J genes are TRBV5-1 and TRBJ2-7, with D maybe TRBD1 (7 bases). V shed 1 base and J shed 3 bases, with 11 bases lying between them. The CDR3 is 14 residues long. Germline CDR1 reads SGHRS; CDR2 reads YFSETQ. The DNA of the CDR3 is TGCGCCAGCAGCTTGCAGGGGGGTAACTACGAGCAGTACGTC. Amino acids: CASSLQGGNYEQYV.

The chain has TRBV7-6 and TRBJ1-1; unclear D gene. V was clipped by 2 bases and J by 1 base, with 11 bases between them. CDR3 length: 15 residues. Germline values: CDR1 SGHVS, CDR2 FNYEAQ. The CDR3 loop reads CASSLFVGENTEAFF. The DNA for the CDR3 is TGTGCCAGCAGCTTATTTGTCGGGGAGAACACTGAAGCTTTCTTT.

The CDR3 DNA reads as TGTGCCAGCACCCCCAATTGGGGGGGCTCCTACAATGAGCAGTTCTTC. It translates to CASTPNWGGSYNEQFF. The rearrangement uses TRBV16 and TRBJ2-1; 7 bases map to TRBD2. The CDR3 runs 16 residues. V shed 7 bases and J 0 bases; nucleotides not matched to a gene: 9. In germline, CDR1 is KGHSY, CDR2 FQNENV.

The genes are TRBV27 and TRBJ2-7; D remains ambiguous. Trimming took off 6 bases at V and 0 bases at J, with 15 bases between the two ends. CDR3 size: 15 residues. Germline V gives CDR1 MNHEY, CDR2 SMNVEV (reference sequence). The CDR3 coding sequence is TGTGCCAGCAGCTTAACCCCGCGGAGCTCCTACGAGCAGTACTTC. Amino acids: CASSLTPRSSYEQYF.

In its sample, this clone was seen a few times. This chain connects TRBV21-1 to TRBJ2-2; the D call TRBD2 from the table was never checked on the DNA. TRBV21-1 is listed as a pseudogene. The CDR3 has 17 amino acids. In DNA form, the CDR3 reads TGTGCCAGCAGCAGAACTGTGGCGGGAAGTAACACCGGGGAGCTGTTTTTT. This sequence encodes CASSRTVAGSNTGELFF.

The CDR3 region has the DNA TGTGCCAGTAATTATGGGGGGGCTCAGACTGAAGCTTTCTTT. This encodes CASNYGGAQTEAFF. V usage is TRBV19 and J usage is TRBJ1-1; a possible D gene is TRBD1 (6 bases). V was shortened by 7 bases and J by 5 bases, with 17 bases between the two germline ends. The CDR3 extends over 14 amino acids. CDR1 LNHDA and CDR2 SQIVND come from the germline V gene (reference sequence).

The CDR3 here is CASSQVDRGIQETQYF. The CDR3, as DNA: TGCGCCAGCAGCCAAGTGGACAGGGGGATCCAGGAGACCCAGTACTTC. V usage is TRBV4-1 and J usage is TRBJ2-5, with 10 bases lining up with TRBD1. Trimming removed 1 base from V and 5 bases from J; junction bases left unmatched: 7. From germline, CDR1 is MGHRA and CDR2 YSYEKL. The CDR3 covers 16 residues.

The chain uses TRBV6-1 and TRBJ1-1; TRBD1 matches 8 bases. The CDR3 runs to 15 residues. Per the germline V gene, CDR1 is MNHNS and CDR2 is SASEGT. J lost 1 base, V lost 1 base, and 2 bases had no gene match. The DNA for the CDR3 is TGTGCCAGCAGTGAAGAGGACAGGGCGAACACTGAAGCTTTCTTT. It translates to CASSEEDRANTEAFF.

The chain employs TRBV2 and TRBJ2-7, with TRBD1 as a possible D gene (6 bases). This CDR3 has 15 residues. CDR1 and CDR2 from the germline V gene are SNHLY and FYNNEI. The ends were cut back, 2 bases at V and 2 bases at J, with 13 bases in the middle. The CDR3 loop reads CASSESRTDTYEQYV. In DNA form, the CDR3 reads TGTGCCAGCAGTGAATCTCGGACAGACACCTACGAGCAGTACGTC.

The chain links TRBV7-3 to TRBJ2-7; maybe TRBD2 (6 bases). CDR1 is SGHTA and CDR2 is FQGTGA in the germline V gene. The CDR3 sequence is 15 residues long. V lost 7 bases and J lost 3, with 19 bases in between. Written as DNA, the CDR3 is TGTGCCAGCATCAAAAGGAGCAGGGAGGTCTACGAGCAGTACTTC. Amino acids: CASIKRSREVYEQYF. Full variable domain (missing parts from reference TRBV7-3 and TRBJ2-7): GAGVSQTPSNKVTEKGKYVELRCDPISGHTALYWYRQSLGQGPEFLIYFQGTGAADDSGLPNDRFFAVRPEGSVSTLKIQRTERGDSAVYLCASIKRSREVYEQYFGPGTRLTVT.